The entry below describes one T cell receptor (beta chain). Its cognate antigen is unknown. Time point noted: pre-treatment baseline. Patients had no prior systemic cancer treatment, immunosuppressants or other active cancers. Each bulk PBMC sample had about 350 ng DNA loaded. Profiled with immunoSEQ multiplex PCR; TCRdb holds only in-frame clones, not every one. Of tens of thousands of clones listed, around nine tenths are singletons. These data come from a study of blood T cell dynamics during melanoma immunotherapy. Whole-study results and caveats: PBMC repertoires of eventual disease-control patients split at W3 into clonality or diversity gains. Clones driving repertoire changes may be melanoma-specific or general immune activation.

The CDR3 consists of 15 residues. The germline V gene encodes CDR1 SGHNT and CDR2 YYREEE (reference sequence). The germline V and J ends were trimmed by 2 bases and 7 bases, with 17 bases remaining between them. This material consisted of blood, taken from a patient treated with checkpoint blockade. This receptor was obtained from a human donor with melanoma. The chain employs TRBV5-4 and TRBJ2-3; D perhaps matches TRBD1 (5 bases). Here the CDR3 DNA reads TGTGCCAGCAGCTTTGACAGCCACCAATCAAATACGCAGTATTTT. Its protein product is CASSFDSHQSNTQYF.